This note documents a single TCR beta chain sequence. Its target is not known. TCRdb's table, derived via immunoSEQ multiplex PCR, lists solely in-frame clones and lacks some. This sample has over a million clones; around three quarters occur once, and the top ten carry 0.61%. These data are taken from a study of shared clonotypes between healthy human individuals. Overall study: The donor pool was made up of two women and three men aged 18 to 49.

Study-wide results and limits: Only blood samples were collected, and tissue repertoires likely differ.

This clonotype originated in a man in his late teens or twenties in good health. Some clones in this sample may be carry-over from other donors' samples. Sequencing was carried out using memory CD4+ T cells from PBMCs. Noted subset: CD45RA-negative fraction.

CDR3 DNA: TGTGCCAGCAGTGAGCCGGGACTAGGGTACGAGCAGTACTTC. It is translated as CASSEPGLGYEQYF. The V gene is TRBV6-1, the J gene TRBJ2-7; 8 nucleotides align to TRBD2. V shed 3 bases, J shed 4 bases, and the junction held 5 bases outside the gene matches. The CDR3 is 14 amino acids. Germline V gene lookup returns CDR1 MNHNS and CDR2 SASEGT.